The source of this TCR beta chain is a study of T cell responses to AZD1222 COVID-19 vaccine. Across the whole study: The study pooled second doses at about 4 or about 12 weeks.

CDR1 is KGHSH and CDR2 is LQKENI in the germline V gene. The CDR3 contains 14 residues. V lost 1 base to trimming and J lost 3 bases, with 9 bases between them. The data were produced by immunoSEQ multiplex PCR, yet TCRdb's version contains in-frame clones alone and is incomplete. The sample includes about 180,000 clones, around nine tenths of them seen just once. The source of this sequence is an adult in good health. This specimen consisted of peripheral blood, obtained on day 0 of AZD1222 vaccination. This chain joins TRBV18 and TRBJ1-1, with a weak D call TRBD1 (5 bases). As DNA, the CDR3 is TGTGCCAGCTCACCACGGGGACTTGACACTGAAGCTTTCTTT. Translation gives CASSPRGLDTEAFF.